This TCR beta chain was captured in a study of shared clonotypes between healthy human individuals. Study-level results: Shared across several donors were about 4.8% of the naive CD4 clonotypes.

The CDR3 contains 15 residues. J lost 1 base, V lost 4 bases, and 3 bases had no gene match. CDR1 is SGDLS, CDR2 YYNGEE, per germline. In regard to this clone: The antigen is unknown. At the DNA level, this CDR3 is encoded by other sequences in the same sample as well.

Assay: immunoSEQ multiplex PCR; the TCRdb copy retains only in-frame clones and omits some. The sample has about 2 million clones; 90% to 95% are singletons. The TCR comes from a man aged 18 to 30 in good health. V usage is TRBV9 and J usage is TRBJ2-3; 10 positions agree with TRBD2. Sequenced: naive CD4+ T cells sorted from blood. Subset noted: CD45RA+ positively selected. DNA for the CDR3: TGTGCCAGCAGCCTTCTAGCGGGGGGCACAGATACGCAGTATTTT. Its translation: CASSLLAGGTDTQYF.